What follows is one TCR beta chain and its context. Only in-frame clones appear in the TCRdb table, and some are missing; sequencing was by immunoSEQ multiplex PCR. The profile shows about 140,000 clones, 75% to 95% of them singletons. Per the germline V gene, CDR1 is KGHDR and CDR2 is SFDVKD. The CDR3 contains 16 residues. V dropped 3 bases and J dropped 0; count of bases not matched to a gene: 4. The sample belongs to a study of control samples from healthy donors and cancer patients. The chain has TRBV24-1 and TRBJ1-3; 7 nucleotides align to TRBD1. Input material: blood. The origin of this receptor is a man aged 18 to 30 in good health. The CDR3 region has the DNA TGTGCCACCAGTGATCCACAGGGGAGCTCTGGAAACACCATATATTTT. Amino acids: CATSDPQGSSGNTIYF.